Below, 17 T cell receptor beta chains from the same sample are listed, as sequenced in a study. TCRdb passed the 5' RACE reads through MiXCR, listing each CDR3 protein once. The sample has about 6,200 distinct CDR3 sequences, around 60% seen once; the top ten hold approximately 4.1%. Sample: tumor-infiltrating memory CD4+ T cells sorted from the breast tumor. Noted subset: memory CD4+ T cells, CD4+CD45RO+CD25-. The receptors originated from a female donor with breast cancer.

J is TRBJ2-3 and V is TRBV5-1, with TRBD2 identical over 12 bases. From germline, CDR1 is SGHRS and CDR2 YFSETQ. This CDR3 contains 15 residues. With V trimmed by 3 bases and J by 6 bases, 5 bases remained unmatched. CDR3 loop: CASSYTSGGFDTQYF. The CDR3 region has the DNA TGCGCCAGCAGCTATACTAGCGGGGGGTTTGATACGCAGTATTTT.

The sample holds a few counts of this clonotype. This rearrangement joins TRBV12-3 or TRBV12-4 to TRBJ1-1, with 7 bases aligning to TRBD1. CDR3 length: 14 residues. V dropped 8 bases and J dropped 1; count of bases not matched to a gene: 7. The CDR3 DNA sequence: TGTGCCAGCGGATACAGGGGTAAGAACACTGAAGCTTTCTTT. It translates to CASGYRGKNTEAFF.

A note on this clonotype: One junction end disagrees with the germline gene, perhaps due to a read error. The chain carries TRBV11-2 and TRBJ2-5; D is unclear. The CDR3 is 16 residues long. Germline V CDR1 and CDR2: SGHAT, FQNNGV. As DNA, the CDR3 is TGTGCCAGCAGCCTCTTTGAAGTCAAATACCAGGAGACCCAGTACTTC. This sequence encodes CASSLFEVKYQETQYF.

The chain carries TRBV10-3 and TRBJ2-7; TRBD2 aligns across 7 bases. Germline V lookup: CDR1 ENHRY, CDR2 SYGVKD. Trimming removed 5 bases from V and 5 bases from J; junction bases left unmatched: 6. The CDR3 runs to 13 residues. This chain's CDR3 is CAISMTSFDEQYF. The CDR3, as DNA: TGTGCCATCAGTATGACTAGCTTCGACGAGCAGTACTTC.

The chain recombines TRBV11-3 with TRBJ2-7; perhaps TRBD1 as D (5 bases). The germline V gene has CDR1 SGHNT and CDR2 YENEEA. This CDR3 is 14 amino acids long. The germline V and J ends were trimmed by 5 bases and 0 bases, with 11 bases remaining between them. The CDR3 DNA reads as TGTGCCAGCAGCAGCTTGACAGTCTCCTACGAGCAGTACTTC. Its protein product is CASSSLTVSYEQYF. The full variable domain, its missing parts supplied by reference TRBV11-3 and TRBJ2-7, is EAGVVQSPRYKIIEKKQPVAFWCNPISGHNTLYWYLQNLGQGPELLIRYENEEAVDDSQLPKDRFSAERLKGVDSTLKIQPAELGDSAVYLCASSSLTVSYEQYFGPGTRLTVT.

This chain connects TRBV5-1 to TRBJ2-4; 9 nucleotides align to TRBD1. Per the germline V gene, CDR1 is SGHRS and CDR2 is YFSETQ. This CDR3 is built from 15 residues. V gave up 0 bases and J gave up 7 bases; unmatched junction bases: 5. The CDR3 DNA reads TGCGCCAGCAGCTTGGGGGACAGGGCGGCGAACATTCAGTACTTC. As protein: CASSLGDRAANIQYF.

The chain carries TRBV6-6 and TRBJ2-5; 11 nucleotides align to TRBD1. Germline trimming cut 6 bases from V and 3 bases from J; bases unmatched to any gene: 3. Germline-derived CDR1 and CDR2 are MNHNY and SVGAGI (reference sequence). The CDR3 consists of 14 residues. CDR3 protein: CASRPGQGEETQYF. The DNA for the CDR3 is TGTGCCAGCAGACCGGGACAGGGGGAAGAGACCCAGTACTTC.

The V gene is TRBV15, the J gene TRBJ2-5; 13 nucleotides agree with TRBD2. After removal of 8 bases from V and 4 bases from J, the junction contained 1 base not matched to a gene. The CDR3 contains 13 residues. Germline V gene sequence: CDR1 LNHNV, CDR2 YYDKDF (reference sequence). CDR3 sequence (DNA): TGTGCCACCCGACTAGCGGGAGGAGAGACCCAGTACTTC. Amino acids: CATRLAGGETQYF.

For this clonotype: One end of the junction fails to match germline, which may point to a read error. The V gene is TRBV4-1, the J gene TRBJ1-1; D possibly corresponds to TRBD1 (5 bases). This CDR3 has 14 residues. Germline V gene lookup returns CDR1 MGHRA and CDR2 YSYEKL. The CDR3 bases are TGCGCCAGCGGCCAAGACTCTAGGGGCACTGAAGCTTTCTTT. Translation: CASGQDSRGTEAFF.

The J gene is TRBJ1-2, the V gene TRBV5-1; 7 bases match TRBD1. Germline CDR1 and CDR2: SGHRS and YFSETQ. V gave up 4 bases and J gave up 3 bases; unmatched junction bases: 12. The CDR3 is made up of 16 amino acids. The CDR3 sequence is CASSTLATGTHYGYTF. In DNA, the CDR3 is TGCGCCAGCAGCACACTTGCGACAGGGACTCACTATGGCTACACCTTC.

The J gene is TRBJ2-7, the V gene TRBV7-6; D is possibly TRBD1 (5 bases). Trimming took 5 bases from V and 4 from J, leaving 9 bases between them. Per germline, CDR1 SGHVS and CDR2 FNYEAQ. The CDR3 covers 12 residues. CDR3 coding DNA: TGTGCCAGCAGCGGAGACAGTTACGAGCAGTACTTC. It codes for CASSGDSYEQYF.

This clonotype has a handful of counts. The chain's CDR3 is CASSLASWGNYGYTF. Written as DNA, the CDR3 is TGCGCCAGCAGCTTGGCAAGCTGGGGAAACTATGGCTACACCTTC. The rearrangement links TRBV5-1 to TRBJ1-2; D gene uncertain. This CDR3 has 15 amino acids. Germline values: CDR1 SGHRS, CDR2 YFSETQ. The ends were cut back, 0 bases at V and 2 bases at J, with 11 bases in the middle.

The V gene is TRBV12-3 or TRBV12-4, the J gene TRBJ1-6; D is ambiguous. V gave up 3 bases and J gave up 15 bases, with 18 bases separating them. The CDR3 spans 14 residues. The CDR3 loop reads CASSFGGSRADLHF. The CDR3, as DNA: TGTGCCAGCAGTTTCGGAGGCTCCCGGGCGGACCTCCACTTT.

This clonotype was counted a few times. The chain combines TRBV20-1 with TRBJ1-2; no clear D. The CDR3 totals 13 residues. V shed 2 bases and J shed 2 bases, with 9 bases lying between them. CDR1 and CDR2 from the germline V gene are DFQATT and SNEGSKA (reference sequence). Here the CDR3 reads CSARLDGNYGYTF. DNA of the CDR3: TGCAGTGCTAGATTGGACGGAAACTATGGCTACACCTTC.

This clonotype was detected only a few times. The V and J genes are TRBV12-3 or TRBV12-4 and TRBJ1-6; maybe TRBD1 (5 bases). The CDR3 sequence is 13 residues long. The V and J ends lost 3 bases and 7 bases respectively, with 7 bases between them. As DNA, the CDR3 is TGTGCCAGCAGTTTCTACAGGAATTCACCCCTCCACTTT. It encodes CASSFYRNSPLHF.

This clonotype came up a few times. The gene calls are TRBV5-1 and TRBJ2-5; D uncertain. The germline CDR1 and CDR2 sequences are SGHRS and YFSETQ. The CDR3 is 15 amino acids. With 4 bases removed from V and 1 base from J, the gap between germline ends came to 14 bases. For the CDR3, the DNA is TGCGCCAGCAGCCCGGACCGAGTGGGCCAAGAGACCCAGTACTTC. It translates to CASSPDRVGQETQYF.

This chain uses TRBV9 with TRBJ2-5; D might be TRBD1 or TRBD2, each matching 5 bases. In germline, CDR1 is SGDLS, CDR2 YYNGEE. CDR3 length: 14 residues. The germline V and J ends were trimmed by 4 bases and 5 bases, with 15 bases remaining between them. Written as DNA, the CDR3 is TGTGCCAGCAGCCGGGACCCAAACGGGGAGACCCAGTACTTC. This codes for CASSRDPNGETQYF. The complete variable domain, with remaining parts taken from reference TRBV9 and TRBJ2-5, reads DSGVTQTPKHLITATGQRVTLRCSPRSGDLSVYWYQQSLDQGLQFLIQYYNGEERAKGNILERFSAQQFPDLHSELNLSSLELGDSALYFCASSRDPNGETQYFGPGTRLLVL.